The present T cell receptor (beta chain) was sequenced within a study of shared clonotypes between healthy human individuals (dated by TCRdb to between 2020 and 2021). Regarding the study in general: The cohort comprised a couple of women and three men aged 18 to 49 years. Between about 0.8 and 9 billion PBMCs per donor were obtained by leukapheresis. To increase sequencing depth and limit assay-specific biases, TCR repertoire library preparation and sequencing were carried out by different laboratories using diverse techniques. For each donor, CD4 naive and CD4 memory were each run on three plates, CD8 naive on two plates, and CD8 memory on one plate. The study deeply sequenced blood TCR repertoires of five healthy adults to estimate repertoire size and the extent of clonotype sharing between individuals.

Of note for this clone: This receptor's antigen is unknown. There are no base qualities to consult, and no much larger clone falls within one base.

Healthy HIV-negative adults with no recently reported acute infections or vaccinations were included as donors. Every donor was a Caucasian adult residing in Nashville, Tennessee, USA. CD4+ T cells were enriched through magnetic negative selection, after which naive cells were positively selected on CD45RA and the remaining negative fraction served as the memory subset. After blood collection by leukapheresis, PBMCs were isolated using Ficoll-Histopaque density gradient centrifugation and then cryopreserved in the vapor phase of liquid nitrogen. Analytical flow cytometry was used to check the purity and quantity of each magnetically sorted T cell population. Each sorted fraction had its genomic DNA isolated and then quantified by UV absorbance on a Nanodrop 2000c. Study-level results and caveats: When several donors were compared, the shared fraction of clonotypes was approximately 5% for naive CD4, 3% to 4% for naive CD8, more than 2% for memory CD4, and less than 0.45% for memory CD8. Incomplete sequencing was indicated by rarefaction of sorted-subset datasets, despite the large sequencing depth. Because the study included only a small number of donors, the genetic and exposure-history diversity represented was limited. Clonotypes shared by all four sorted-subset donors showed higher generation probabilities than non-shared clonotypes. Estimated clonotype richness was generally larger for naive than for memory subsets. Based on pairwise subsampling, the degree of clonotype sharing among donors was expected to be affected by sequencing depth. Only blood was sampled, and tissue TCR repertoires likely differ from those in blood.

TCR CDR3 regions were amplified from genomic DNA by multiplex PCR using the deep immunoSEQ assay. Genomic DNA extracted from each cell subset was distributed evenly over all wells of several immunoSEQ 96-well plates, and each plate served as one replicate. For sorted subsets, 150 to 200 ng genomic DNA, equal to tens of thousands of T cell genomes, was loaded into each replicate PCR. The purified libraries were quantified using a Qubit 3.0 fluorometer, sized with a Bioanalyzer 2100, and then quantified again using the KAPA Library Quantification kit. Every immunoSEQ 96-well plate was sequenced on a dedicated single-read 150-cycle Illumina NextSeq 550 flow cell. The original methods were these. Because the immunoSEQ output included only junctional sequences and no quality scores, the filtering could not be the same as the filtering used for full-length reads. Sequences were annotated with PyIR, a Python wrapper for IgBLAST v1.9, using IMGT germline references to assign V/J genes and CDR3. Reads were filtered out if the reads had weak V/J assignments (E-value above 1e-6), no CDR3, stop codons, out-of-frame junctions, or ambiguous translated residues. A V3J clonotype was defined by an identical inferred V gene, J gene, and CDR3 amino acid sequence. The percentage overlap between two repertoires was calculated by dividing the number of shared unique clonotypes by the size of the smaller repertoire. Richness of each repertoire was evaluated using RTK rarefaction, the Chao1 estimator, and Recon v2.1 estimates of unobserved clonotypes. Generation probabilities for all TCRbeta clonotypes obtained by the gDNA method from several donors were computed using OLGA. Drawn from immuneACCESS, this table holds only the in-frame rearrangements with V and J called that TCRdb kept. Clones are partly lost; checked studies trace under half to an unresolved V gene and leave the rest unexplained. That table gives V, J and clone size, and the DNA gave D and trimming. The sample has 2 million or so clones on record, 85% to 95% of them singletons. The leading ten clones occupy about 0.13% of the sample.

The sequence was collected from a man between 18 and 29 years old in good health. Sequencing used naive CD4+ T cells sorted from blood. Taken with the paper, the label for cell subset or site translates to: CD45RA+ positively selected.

The sequence in DNA is TGTGCCAGCAGCTTCCATAACGAAAAACTGTTTTTT. Translated, this gives CASSFHNEKLFF. This chain is built from TRBV7-2 and TRBJ1-4, with the D gene too uncertain to name. CDR1 SGHTA and CDR2 FQGNSA were looked up in the germline V gene. The CDR3, cysteine through phenylalanine, is 12 amino acids long. The kept DNA is CDR3 alone, 36 bases in frame from the first base. V and J are truncated by 3 bases and 8 bases respectively, leaving an intervening sequence of 7 bases.